This T cell receptor (beta chain) was recovered during a study of T-cell reconstitution after alpha-beta-depleted transplantation in children. Study results and caveats: There were some patients whose high TCRbeta diversity at day 60 came from surviving recipient T cells and thymic progenitors. T-cell counts and diversity at one year following transplant were attributed mainly to newly produced T cells. Roughly two months post-transplant, alpha-beta T cells reportedly originated from several hundred graft clones that had expanded.

Preparation of the TCRbeta library involved a method that used unique molecular identifiers. TCRdb itself ran the PCR reads through MiXCR, one entry per CDR3 protein. The table lists 610,000 or so distinct CDR3 sequences, over 25% of them singletons. Regarding this clonotype: Its antigen is unidentified.

There are 16 residues in the CDR3. V was pared by 0 bases and J by 0 bases, with 9 bases between. Germline-derived CDR1 and CDR2 are SGHTA and FQGNSA. The input for sequencing was PBMCs, taken before TCRalphabeta/CD19-depleted stem cell transplant. The chain joins TRBV7-2 to TRBJ1-3; no firm D call. This TCR came from a boy younger than two with Wiskott-Aldrich syndrome, due to receive a stem cell transplant. CDR3 DNA: TGTGCCAGCAGCTTAGCCCCGGTTTACTCTGGAAACACCATATATTTT. Protein: CASSLAPVYSGNTIYF.